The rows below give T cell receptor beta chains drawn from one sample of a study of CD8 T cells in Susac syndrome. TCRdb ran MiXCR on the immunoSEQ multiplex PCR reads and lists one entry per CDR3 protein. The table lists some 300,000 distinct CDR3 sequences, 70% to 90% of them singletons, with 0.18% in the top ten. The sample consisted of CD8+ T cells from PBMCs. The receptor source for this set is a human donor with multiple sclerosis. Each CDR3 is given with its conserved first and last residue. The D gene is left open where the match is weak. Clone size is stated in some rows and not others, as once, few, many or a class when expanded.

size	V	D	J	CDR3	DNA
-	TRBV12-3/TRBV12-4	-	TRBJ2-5	CASSPGRIETQYF	TGTGCCAGCAGTCCCGGACGGATAGAGACCCAGTACTTC
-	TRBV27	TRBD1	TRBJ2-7	CATGQGTYEQYF	TGTGCCACCGGACAGGGGACCTACGAGCAGTACTTC
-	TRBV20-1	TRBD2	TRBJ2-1	CSAGGGRHSLGQFF	TGCAGTGCCGGGGGCGGGAGGCACTCGCTGGGGCAGTTCTTC
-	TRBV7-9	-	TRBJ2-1	CASSPPAAYEQFF	TGTGCCAGCAGCCCACCCGCGGCGTATGAGCAGTTCTTC
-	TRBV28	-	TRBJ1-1	CASSQTGISGTEAFF	TGTGCCAGCAGCCAGACAGGAATTTCTGGCACTGAAGCTTTCTTT
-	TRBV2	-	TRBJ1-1	CASSGFTEAFF	TGTGCCAGCAGTGGTTTCACTGAAGCTTTCTTT
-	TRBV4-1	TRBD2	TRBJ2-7	CASSHIAGDSSYEQYF	TGCGCCAGCAGCCACATAGCGGGAGATAGCTCCTACGAGCAGTACTTC
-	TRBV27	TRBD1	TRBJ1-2	CASSSGQLLGGYTF	TGTGCCAGCAGCTCGGGACAGTTACTTGGGGGCTACACCTTC
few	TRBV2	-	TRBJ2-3	CASSEGQGNTDTQYF	TGTGCCAGCAGTGAGGGGCAGGGAAACACAGATACGCAGTATTTT
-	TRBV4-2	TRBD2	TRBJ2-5	CASSQDVAASGSKRETQYF	TGTGCCAGCAGCCAAGATGTGGCGGCTAGCGGGAGTAAGCGAGAGACCCAGTACTTC
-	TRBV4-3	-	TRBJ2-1	CASSPEGQPRFFF	TGCGCCAGCAGCCCCGAAGGGCAGCCGCGGTTCTTCTTC
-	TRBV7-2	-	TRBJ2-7	CASSSWYEQYF	TGTGCCAGCAGCTCCTGGTACGAGCAGTACTTC
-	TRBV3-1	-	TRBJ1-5	CASKPAQPQHF	TGTGCCAGCAAGCCGGCGCAGCCCCAGCATTTT
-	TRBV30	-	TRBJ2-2	CAWSVVATTGELFF	TGTGCCTGGAGTGTAGTAGCTACCACCGGGGAGCTGTTTTTT
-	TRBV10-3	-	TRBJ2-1	CAISESPWERAQSEQFF	TGTGCCATCAGTGAGTCGCCTTGGGAACGAGCACAGAGTGAGCAGTTCTTC
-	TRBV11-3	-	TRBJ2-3	CASSWKDPDTQYF	TGTGCCAGCAGTTGGAAGGACCCAGATACGCAGTATTTT
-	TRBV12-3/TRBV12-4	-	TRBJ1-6	CASSLGLYNSPLHF	TGTGCCAGCAGTTTAGGACTGTATAATTCACCCCTCCACTTT
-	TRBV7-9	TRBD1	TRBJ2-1	CASRAGDRAIHEQFF	TGTGCCAGCAGAGCCGGAGACAGGGCGATTCATGAGCAGTTCTTC
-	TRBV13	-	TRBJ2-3	CASSLIPLEWRDTQYF	TGTGCCAGCAGCTTAATACCACTGGAGTGGAGAGATACGCAGTATTTT
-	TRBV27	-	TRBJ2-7	CASSLGVVYEQYF	TGTGCCAGCAGTTTAGGTGTGGTCTACGAGCAGTACTTC
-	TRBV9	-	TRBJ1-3	CASSVQQGAGNTIYF	TGTGCCAGCAGCGTACAGCAAGGAGCTGGAAACACCATATATTTT
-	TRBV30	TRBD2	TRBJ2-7	CAWSELAGVRYEQYF	TGTGCCTGGAGTGAGCTAGCGGGAGTCCGCTACGAGCAGTACTTC
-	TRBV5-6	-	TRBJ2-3	CASSSVRATDTQYF	TGTGCCAGCAGCTCGGTCAGGGCGACAGATACGCAGTATTTT
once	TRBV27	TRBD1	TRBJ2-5	CASSLLASRRTGLETQYF	TGTGCCAGCAGTTTATTGGCCTCCCGGCGGACAGGGTTAGAGACCCAGTACTTC